Listed below are T cell receptor beta chains from one sample, sequenced in a study of blood T cells in healthy people across ages. TCRdb analysed the 5' RACE reads with MiXCR anew, one entry per CDR3 protein. The table has about 700,000 distinct CDR3 sequences, 32% seen once. The sequenced sample was blood. Every receptor here comes from a woman aged 80 or over in good health. The CDR3 runs from the conserved cysteine through the conserved F or W. Each record gives: D gene, V gene, clone size, J gene, CDR3 protein, CDR3 DNA. A D gene is named only where the DNA matches it firmly. Rows may omit the clone size; those that give it use once, few, many or a size class.

D: -
V: TRBV4-1
size: -
J: TRBJ2-7
CDR3: CASSQGVNRRGVEQYF
DNA: TGCGCCAGCAGCCAAGGAGTGAACCGCAGGGGCGTCGAGCAGTACTTC

D: -
V: TRBV5-1
size: -
J: TRBJ2-5
CDR3: CASSLRWDGTQYF
DNA: TGCGCCAGCAGCTTGCGTTGGGACGGGACCCAGTACTTC

D: -
V: TRBV12-3/TRBV12-4
size: -
J: TRBJ2-3
CDR3: CASSETRVSTDTQYF
DNA: TGTGCCAGCAGTGAGACTAGAGTGAGCACAGATACGCAGTATTTT

D: -
V: TRBV12-3/TRBV12-4
size: many
J: TRBJ1-2
CDR3: CASTHAGRPNYGYTF
DNA: TGTGCCAGCACCCACGCGGGCAGACCCAACTATGGCTACACCTTC

D: TRBD1
V: TRBV29-1
size: -
J: TRBJ1-1
CDR3: CSGGQGNTEAFF
DNA: TGCAGCGGTGGACAGGGTAACACTGAAGCTTTCTTT

D: -
V: TRBV7-2
size: -
J: TRBJ2-7
CDR3: CASSSDLYEQYF
DNA: TGTGCCAGCAGCTCGGATCTATACGAGCAGTACTTC

D: TRBD2
V: TRBV10-3
size: many
J: TRBJ2-7
CDR3: CASGGDYEQYF
DNA: TGTGCCAGCGGGGGGGACTACGAGCAGTACTTC

D: -
V: TRBV5-1
size: few
J: TRBJ2-1
CDR3: CASSLARTDPASSFSYNEQFF
DNA: TGCGCCAGCAGCTTGGCCCGGACAGATCCGGCTAGTAGTTTCTCCTACAATGAGCAGTTCTTC

D: -
V: TRBV18
size: -
J: TRBJ1-5
CDR3: CASSPKGGSGQPQHF
DNA: TGTGCCAGCTCACCAAAGGGGGGGAGCGGTCAGCCCCAGCATTTT

D: -
V: TRBV5-1
size: -
J: TRBJ2-7
CDR3: CASIGERAGQYEQYF
DNA: TGCGCCAGCATTGGGGAACGGGCAGGGCAATACGAGCAGTACTTC

D: TRBD1
V: TRBV10-3
size: many
J: TRBJ1-1
CDR3: CAIASGQGARTEAFF
DNA: TGTGCCATAGCCTCTGGCCAGGGGGCGCGGACTGAAGCTTTCTTT

D: -
V: TRBV28
size: -
J: TRBJ2-2
CDR3: CASRQGRGELFF
DNA: TGTGCCAGCAGACAGGGTCGCGGGGAGCTGTTTTTT

D: -
V: TRBV7-8
size: -
J: TRBJ2-4
CDR3: CASSSGRVAKNIQYF
DNA: TGTGCCAGCAGCTCCGGTAGAGTAGCCAAAAACATTCAGTACTTC

D: -
V: TRBV7-2
size: -
J: TRBJ2-7
CDR3: CASSVSNSYEQYF
DNA: TGTGCCAGCAGCGTCTCAAACTCCTACGAGCAGTACTTC

D: -
V: TRBV4-2
size: many
J: TRBJ1-1
CDR3: CASSQDSGVAEAFF
DNA: TGTGCCAGCAGCCAAGATAGCGGGGTCGCTGAAGCTTTCTTT

D: TRBD1
V: TRBV4-1
size: many
J: TRBJ1-2
CDR3: CASSQVWQGVTNYGYTF
DNA: TGCGCCAGCAGCCAAGTATGGCAGGGGGTTACTAACTATGGCTACACCTTC

D: TRBD1
V: TRBV7-9
size: few
J: TRBJ1-5
CDR3: CASSSTGVSNQPQHF
DNA: TGTGCCAGCAGCTCCACAGGGGTTAGCAATCAGCCCCAGCATTTT

D: TRBD2
V: TRBV12-3/TRBV12-4
size: many
J: TRBJ2-5
CDR3: CASSLGGGAVETQYF
DNA: TGTGCCAGCAGTTTGGGCGGGGGGGCGGTTGAGACCCAGTACTTC

D: -
V: TRBV5-4
size: many
J: TRBJ2-3
CDR3: CASSLDADTQYF
DNA: TGTGCCAGCAGCTTGGATGCAGATACGCAGTATTTT

D: TRBD2
V: TRBV4-3
size: many
J: TRBJ2-3
CDR3: CASSQARLAGGLGTQYF
DNA: TGCGCCAGCAGCCAGGCCCGACTAGCGGGGGGCCTTGGTACGCAGTATTTT

D: -
V: TRBV6-5
size: many
J: TRBJ2-6
CDR3: CASSYAQSGANVLTF
DNA: TGTGCCAGCAGTTACGCACAGTCTGGGGCCAACGTCCTGACTTTC

D: TRBD1
V: TRBV30
size: -
J: TRBJ1-6
CDR3: CAWNVDRGRGALHF
DNA: TGTGCCTGGAATGTGGACAGGGGGCGAGGGGCCCTCCACTTT

D: TRBD1
V: TRBV14
size: few
J: TRBJ1-4
CDR3: CAKTENGTATNEKLFF
DNA: TGTGCCAAGACTGAAAATGGGACAGCAACTAATGAAAAACTGTTTTTT

D: -
V: TRBV24-1
size: few
J: TRBJ2-3
CDR3: CATRDVTTQYF
DNA: TGTGCCACCAGGGATGTCACTACGCAGTATTTT

D: -
V: TRBV9
size: -
J: TRBJ1-1
CDR3: CASSDTELSGRVMNTEAFF
DNA: TGTGCCAGCAGTGATACCGAATTGTCAGGGCGAGTAATGAACACTGAAGCTTTCTTT

D: -
V: TRBV20-1
size: -
J: TRBJ2-1
CDR3: CSAERGRVSYNEQFF
DNA: TGCAGTGCCGAGAGGGGCAGGGTCTCCTACAATGAGCAGTTCTTC

D: TRBD1
V: TRBV28
size: many
J: TRBJ2-1
CDR3: CASSPLGQGMGHEQFF
DNA: TGTGCCAGCAGTCCGTTGGGACAGGGGATGGGGCATGAGCAGTTCTTC

D: -
V: TRBV5-1
size: once
J: TRBJ1-4
CDR3: CASSLNYQATNEKLFF
DNA: TGCGCCAGCAGCTTAAATTATCAGGCAACTAATGAAAAACTGTTTTTT

D: -
V: TRBV6-1
size: -
J: TRBJ2-7
CDR3: CASSRYGQYF
DNA: TGTGCCAGCAGCAGGTACGGGCAGTACTTC

D: TRBD1
V: TRBV5-1
size: -
J: TRBJ2-4
CDR3: CASSLEQGSYIQYF
DNA: TGCGCCAGCAGCTTGGAACAGGGGAGTTACATTCAGTACTTC

D: -
V: TRBV7-2
size: many
J: TRBJ2-7
CDR3: CASSPNQGRREQYF
DNA: TGTGCCAGCAGCCCGAACCAGGGAAGAAGGGAGCAGTACTTC

D: TRBD1
V: TRBV5-1
size: many
J: TRBJ1-6
CDR3: CASSLMTGDNSPLHF
DNA: TGCGCCAGCAGCTTGATGACAGGGGACAATTCACCCCTCCACTTT

D: -
V: TRBV3-1
size: -
J: TRBJ2-7
CDR3: CASSQDWRGKYEQYF
DNA: TGTGCCAGCAGCCAAGATTGGAGAGGGAAGTACGAGCAGTACTTC

D: -
V: TRBV27
size: few
J: TRBJ2-1
CDR3: CASSLGQQTSWHEQFF
DNA: TGTGCCAGCAGCTTGGGACAGCAGACTAGCTGGCATGAGCAGTTCTTC

D: -
V: TRBV12-3/TRBV12-4
size: -
J: TRBJ2-3
CDR3: CASRGVTTDTQYF
DNA: TGTGCCAGCAGGGGGGTGACCACAGATACGCAGTATTTT

D: TRBD1
V: TRBV2
size: -
J: TRBJ2-7
CDR3: CASREWDSLRQYF
DNA: TGTGCCAGCAGAGAATGGGACAGCCTAAGGCAGTACTTC

D: TRBD1
V: TRBV7-2
size: many
J: TRBJ2-6
CDR3: CASSYTGTGAFSGANVLTF
DNA: TGTGCCAGCAGCTACACCGGGACAGGGGCTTTCTCTGGGGCCAACGTCCTGACTTTC

D: -
V: TRBV7-2
size: many
J: TRBJ2-7
CDR3: CASSLGDREQYF
DNA: TGTGCCAGCAGCTTGGGTGACAGGGAGCAGTACTTC

D: -
V: TRBV7-8
size: -
J: TRBJ1-5
CDR3: CASSSQGPSNQPQHF
DNA: TGTGCCAGCAGCTCCCAGGGTCCCAGCAATCAGCCCCAGCATTTT

D: -
V: TRBV7-9
size: -
J: TRBJ2-2
CDR3: CSSSLVDGELFF
DNA: TGTTCCAGCAGCTTAGTTGACGGGGAGCTGTTTTTT

D: -
V: TRBV7-2
size: -
J: TRBJ2-1
CDR3: CASSLAWGEQFF
DNA: TGTGCCAGCAGCTTAGCGTGGGGAGAGCAGTTCTTC

D: -
V: TRBV12-3/TRBV12-4
size: many
J: TRBJ2-7
CDR3: CASSPDRLRSYEQYF
DNA: TGTGCCAGCAGTCCAGACAGGCTTCGCTCCTACGAGCAGTACTTC

D: TRBD1
V: TRBV10-3
size: many
J: TRBJ1-2
CDR3: CAISEPVTGEDGYTF
DNA: TGTGCCATCAGTGAACCGGTCACAGGGGAGGATGGCTACACCTTC

D: -
V: TRBV7-2
size: -
J: TRBJ2-5
CDR3: CASSWRAQETQYF
DNA: TGTGCCAGCAGCTGGAGGGCCCAAGAGACCCAGTACTTC

D: -
V: TRBV30
size: -
J: TRBJ2-7
CDR3: CAWTGAQGGEQYF
DNA: TGTGCCTGGACCGGGGCCCAGGGGGGCGAGCAGTACTTC

D: -
V: TRBV5-1
size: -
J: TRBJ1-1
CDR3: CASSPLSRGTGEAFF
DNA: TGCGCCAGCAGCCCCCTCAGTCGGGGGACTGGAGAAGCTTTCTTT

D: -
V: TRBV20-1
size: many
J: TRBJ1-2
CDR3: CSASSAYGYTF
DNA: TGCAGTGCTAGTTCAGCCTATGGCTACACCTTC

D: TRBD2
V: TRBV11-2
size: once
J: TRBJ2-7
CDR3: CASSLGSGRPYEQYF
DNA: TGTGCCAGCAGCTTAGGCAGCGGGAGGCCTTACGAGCAGTACTTC

D: TRBD1
V: TRBV10-3
size: -
J: TRBJ2-5
CDR3: CAISNRDRGREQYF
DNA: TGTGCCATCAGTAACCGGGACAGGGGGCGTGAGCAGTACTTC